The T cell receptor beta chain under discussion was sequenced for a study of T cells in Graves' hyperthyroidism and ophthalmopathy. Regions amplified from RNA transcripts were the TCR beta CDR3 regions. TCR CDR3 underwent first-round RT-PCR with the HTBI primer set. One entry per CDR3 protein results from TCRdb running MiXCR on the multiplex PCR reads. The profile shows 480,000 or so distinct CDR3 sequences, over 13% of them singletons. This clonotype was seen many times. In germline, CDR1 is SNHLY, CDR2 FYNNEI. The V gene end was trimmed by 2 bases and the J gene end by 2 bases; junction bases not matched to a gene: 3. This CDR3 comprises 16 residues.

The receptor's source is a woman under 30 with Graves' hyperthyroidism. The material sequenced was blood. J is TRBJ2-1 and V is TRBV2, with 10 bases lining up with TRBD2. CDR3 sequence reads: CASSERLAGAYNEQFF. DNA for the CDR3: TGTGCCAGCAGTGAAAGGCTAGCGGGAGCCTACAATGAGCAGTTCTTC. Variable domain in full (rest from reference TRBV2 and TRBJ2-1): EPEVTQTPSHQVTQMGQEVILRCVPISNHLYFYWYRQILGQKVEFLVSFYNNEISEKSEIFDDQFSVERPDGSNFTLKIRSTKLEDSAMYFCASSERLAGAYNEQFFGPGTRLTVL.